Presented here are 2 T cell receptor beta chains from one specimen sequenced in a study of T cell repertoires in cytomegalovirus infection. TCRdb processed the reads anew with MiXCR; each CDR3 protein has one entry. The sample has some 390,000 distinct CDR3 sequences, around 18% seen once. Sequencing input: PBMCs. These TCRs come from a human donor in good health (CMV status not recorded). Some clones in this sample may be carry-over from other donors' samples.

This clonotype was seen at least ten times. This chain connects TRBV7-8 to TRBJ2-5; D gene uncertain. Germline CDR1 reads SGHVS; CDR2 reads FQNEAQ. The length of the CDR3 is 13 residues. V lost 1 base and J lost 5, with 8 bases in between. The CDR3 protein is CASSLVGSETQYF. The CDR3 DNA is TGTGCCAGCAGCTTAGTTGGGTCGGAGACCCAGTACTTC.

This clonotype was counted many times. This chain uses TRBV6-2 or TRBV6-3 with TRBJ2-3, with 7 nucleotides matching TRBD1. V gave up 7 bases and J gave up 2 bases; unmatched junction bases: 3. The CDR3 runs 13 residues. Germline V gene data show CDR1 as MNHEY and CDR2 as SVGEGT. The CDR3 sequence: CASKGQDTDTQYF. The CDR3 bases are TGTGCCAGCAAAGGACAGGACACAGATACGCAGTATTTT.